Below, 22 T cell receptor beta chains from the same sample are listed, as sequenced in a study of T cell changes during pregnancy in multiple sclerosis. Profiled with immunoSEQ multiplex PCR; TCRdb holds only in-frame clones, not every one. This sample has roughly 85,000 clones; 80% to 95% occur once, and the top ten carry 2.5% to 3%. The sequenced sample was peripheral blood, obtained in the first trimester of pregnancy. Receptor source: a female donor with multiple sclerosis, enrolled in a pregnancy study.

This clone showed up just once. The V call is TRBV6-1, the J call TRBJ2-7, with TRBD2 as a possible D gene (5 bases). V lost 7 bases, J lost 5 bases, and 9 bases lay in between. In germline, CDR1 is MNHNS, CDR2 SASEGT. The CDR3 has 11 amino acids. The CDR3 DNA follows: TGTGCCAGCACCCGGACTGACGAGCAGTACTTC. This sequence encodes CASTRTDEQYF.

This chain links TRBV5-8 with TRBJ2-6; D not resolved. Trimming pared 1 base from V and 4 bases from J, leaving 15 bases between. This CDR3 spans 17 amino acids. Germline-derived CDR1 and CDR2 are SGHTS and YDEGEE. This chain's CDR3 is CASSLRIASAGANVLTF. The CDR3 nucleotides are TGTGCCAGCAGCTTGCGAATAGCTTCTGCCGGGGCCAACGTCCTGACTTTC. Full variable domain (rest looked up from reference TRBV5-8 and TRBJ2-6): EAGVTQSPTHLIKTRGQQATLRCSPISGHTSVYWYQQALGLGLQFLLWYDEGEERNRGNFPPRFSGRQFPNYSSELNVNALELEDSALYLCASSLRIASAGANVLTFGAGSRLTVL.

The V and J genes are TRBV29-1 and TRBJ1-6, with D perhaps matching TRBD1 (6 bases). Germline assignment: CDR1 SQVTM and CDR2 ANQGSEA. Deletions cut 4 bases from V and 6 bases from J, with 10 bases between. The CDR3 consists of 13 residues. In DNA, the CDR3 is TGCAGCGTTGCAACAGGGACTAATTCACCCCTCCACTTT. Protein: CSVATGTNSPLHF.

This clone turned up a few times. The chain carries TRBV5-1 and TRBJ1-2; 7 bases agree with TRBD1. From germline, CDR1 is SGHRS and CDR2 YFSETQ. V was pared by 4 bases and J by 7 bases, with 4 bases of the junction left unmatched. The CDR3 contains 12 residues. This CDR3 is CASSRDRSGYTF. The CDR3 coding sequence is TGCGCCAGCAGCAGGGACAGATCTGGCTACACCTTC.

The chain couples TRBV28 to TRBJ2-7; 10 nucleotides match TRBD2. The V segment lost 7 bases and the J segment 3 bases; nucleotides outside the gene matches: 24. The CDR3 contains 20 residues. Germline values: CDR1 MDHEN, CDR2 SYDVKM. The CDR3 DNA sequence: TGTGCCAGCACCTTGGTAAGGACTCATGTAGCGGGAGGTGTTTTCTACGAGCAGTACTTC. Protein product: CASTLVRTHVAGGVFYEQYF.

This clone was recorded a few times. This sequence joins TRBV19 and TRBJ1-4, with 8 bases aligning to TRBD1. V gave up 5 bases and J gave up 7 bases; unmatched junction bases: 6. The germline V gene encodes CDR1 LNHDA and CDR2 SQIVND (reference sequence). This CDR3 contains 14 residues. CDR3 loop: CASSDRGGGEKLFF. In DNA form, the CDR3 reads TGTGCCAGTAGTGACAGGGGAGGGGGTGAAAAACTGTTTTTT.

This clone was seen a handful of times. The chain carries TRBV7-9 and TRBJ1-1; 8 bases are a match to TRBD1. Looked up from germline, CDR1 is SEHNR and CDR2 is FQNEAQ (reference sequence). With V trimmed by 5 bases and J by 6 bases, 5 bases remained unmatched. The CDR3 spans 13 residues. The CDR3 DNA is TGTGCCAGCAGCCCAGGGGGCTCTTCTGAAGCTTTCTTT. Residues: CASSPGGSSEAFF.

The chain links TRBV2 to TRBJ2-7, with 7 bases identical to TRBD1. There are 14 residues in the CDR3. The germline gives CDR1 SNHLY, CDR2 FYNNEI. V was clipped by 5 bases and J by 4 bases; unmatched bases: 8. CDR3 nucleotides: TGTGCCAGCAGTCCCGGGACAGAGGGATACGAGCAGTACTTC. Translating gives CASSPGTEGYEQYF.

The chain recombines TRBV18 with TRBJ2-1, with 10 bases that match TRBD2. Trimming at V came to 2 bases and at J to 3 bases, leaving 7 bases not matched to a gene. In germline, CDR1 is KGHSH, CDR2 LQKENI. CDR3 size: 17 residues. CDR3 protein: CASSPSRSSGGYNEQFF. The CDR3 nucleotides read TGTGCCAGCTCACCAAGTAGATCTAGCGGGGGCTACAATGAGCAGTTCTTC. The full variable domain, completed using reference TRBV18 and TRBJ2-1, is NAGVMQNPRHLVRRRGQEARLRCSPMKGHSHVYWYRQLPEEGLKFMVYLQKENIIDESGMPKERFSAEFPKEGPSILRIQQVVRGDSAAYFCASSPSRSSGGYNEQFFGPGTRLTVL.

CDR3 amino acids: CASSLAIDKRGYEQYF. DNA of the CDR3: TGTGCCAGCAGCTTAGCGATAGACAAGCGGGGCTACGAGCAGTACTTC. The rearrangement joins TRBV7-6 to TRBJ2-7; 7 bases align to TRBD2. The CDR3 sequence is 16 residues long. Trimming took 0 bases from V and 3 from J; bases not matched to a gene: 8. CDR1 is SGHVS and CDR2 is FNYEAQ in the germline V gene. Full variable domain (rest looked up from reference TRBV7-6 and TRBJ2-7): GAGVSQSPRYKVTKRGQDVALRCDPISGHVSLYWYRQALGQGPEFLTYFNYEAQQDKSGLPNDRFSAERPEGSISTLTIQRTEQRDSAMYRCASSLAIDKRGYEQYFGPGTRLTVT.

The CDR3 sequence is CASSPGLAVDTQYF. CDR3 sequence (DNA): TGTGCCAGCAGCCCGGGACTAGCGGTAGATACGCAGTATTTT. The chain is built from TRBV14 and TRBJ2-3; 11 nucleotides match TRBD2. The V and J ends lost 4 bases and 5 bases, in that order; junction bases with no gene match: 2. CDR3 length: 14 residues. The germline gives CDR1 SGHDN, CDR2 FVKESK.

V gene TRBV5-1 combines with J gene TRBJ2-3; possibly TRBD2 for D (5 bases). Germline assignment: CDR1 SGHRS and CDR2 YFSETQ. This CDR3 is built from 16 residues. Trimming shortened V by 3 bases and J by 1 base, and 15 bases separated the two germline ends. The CDR3 reads CASSSLGAEGTDTQYF. The CDR3 DNA follows: TGCGCCAGCAGCTCCCTGGGAGCGGAAGGCACAGATACGCAGTATTTT.

V gene TRBV18 combines with J gene TRBJ1-5; unclear D gene. Germline V gene sequence: CDR1 KGHSH, CDR2 LQKENI. The CDR3 extends over 14 amino acids. The V end was cut by 5 bases, the J end by 7 bases, with 15 bases between. CDR3 coding DNA: TGTGCCAGCTCATCCGATTCCGGCAGGCAGCCCCAGCATTTT. Its protein is CASSSDSGRQPQHF.

The chain recombines TRBV5-1 with TRBJ1-5, with a weak D call TRBD1 (6 bases). Germline CDR1 SGHRS, CDR2 YFSETQ. This CDR3 comprises 14 residues. Between the trimmed V and J ends, which lost 5 bases and 5 bases, there was a span of 14 bases. The CDR3 DNA reads as TGCGCCAGCAGTCTAAAGGGGGGGGATCAGCCCCAGCATTTT. Its protein product is CASSLKGGDQPQHF.

This clone was detected only a few times. V is TRBV7-9 and J is TRBJ2-1; 7 bases map to TRBD2. The V gene's germline CDR1 is SEHNR and CDR2 FQNEAQ (reference sequence). After removal of 2 bases from V and 1 base from J, the junction contained 8 bases not matched to a gene. The CDR3 contains 17 residues. CDR3 DNA: TGTGCCAGCAGCTTACTTAACCAGGGACTATCCTACAATGAGCAGTTCTTC. Residues: CASSLLNQGLSYNEQFF.

V is TRBV2 and J is TRBJ2-3, with TRBD2 matching 7 bases. With 1 base clipped from V and 0 bases from J, the junction kept 7 bases outside the gene matches. Germline loops: CDR1 SNHLY, CDR2 FYNNEI. CDR3 length equals 17 residues. CDR3 sequence: CASSEVGRGYSTDTQYF. The CDR3 DNA is TGTGCCAGCAGTGAAGTGGGGAGGGGCTATAGCACAGATACGCAGTATTTT.

The chain combines TRBV10-2 with TRBJ1-1; the match to TRBD1 covers 8 bases. The ends lost 2 bases at V and 4 bases at J; junction bases unmatched: 6. The germline V gene has CDR1 WSHSY and CDR2 SAAADI. This CDR3 is 15 amino acids long. The CDR3 loop reads CASSEATGGATEAFF. The CDR3 DNA sequence: TGCGCCAGCAGTGAGGCTACAGGGGGTGCCACTGAAGCTTTCTTT.

The V and J genes are TRBV6-1 and TRBJ2-7; D is perhaps TRBD1 (7 bases). V lost 5 bases, J lost 5 bases, and 19 bases lay in between. This CDR3 has 15 amino acids. Germline CDR1 MNHNS, CDR2 SASEGT. CDR3 residues: CASSRHRGGTNEQYF. The CDR3 DNA follows: TGTGCCAGCAGTAGACACAGGGGAGGTACGAACGAGCAGTACTTC.

The V gene is TRBV28, the J gene TRBJ2-5, with TRBD1 matching 9 bases. V was clipped by 9 bases and J by 1 base; unmatched bases: 3. The V gene's germline CDR1 is MDHEN and CDR2 SYDVKM. The CDR3 totals 13 residues. Here the CDR3 DNA reads TGTGCCAGTGCACAGGGGGCCCAAGAGACCCAGTACTTC. It encodes CASAQGAQETQYF.

The J gene is TRBJ1-5, the V gene TRBV5-5; maybe TRBD1 (5 bases). V lost 0 bases and J 7 bases, leaving 11 bases between the germline ends. Germline V lookup: CDR1 SGHKS, CDR2 YYEKEE (reference sequence). The CDR3 extends over 14 amino acids. The CDR3 region is CASSLGQGRQPQHF. In DNA form, the CDR3 reads TGTGCCAGCAGCTTGGGGCAGGGTCGCCAGCCCCAGCATTTT.

The chain links TRBV29-1 to TRBJ2-2; D is ambiguous. The V gene's germline CDR1 is SQVTM and CDR2 ANQGSEA. V lost 4 bases to trimming and J lost 6 bases, with 9 bases between them. The CDR3 covers 12 residues. CDR3: CSVAFTAGELFF. The CDR3 coding sequence is TGCAGCGTTGCTTTCACAGCCGGGGAGCTGTTTTTT.

The chain combines TRBV7-2 with TRBJ1-1; a possible D gene is TRBD1 (5 bases). V was clipped by 5 bases and J by 3 bases, with 13 bases between them. Per the germline V gene, CDR1 is SGHTA and CDR2 is FQGNSA. The CDR3 loop spans 14 amino acids. The CDR3 DNA reads as TGTGCCAGCAGCCTAACACCAGGGTACACTGAAGCTTTCTTT. This codes for CASSLTPGYTEAFF.